A selection of T cell receptor beta chains follows, all from one sample in a study of human T cells and chemical hapten exposure. One entry per CDR3 protein results from TCRdb running MiXCR on the RACE reads. The sample includes tens of thousands of distinct CDR3 sequences, about 9% of them seen just once. Sample: whole blood, taken in connection with sensitization to the hapten diphenylcyclopropenone (DPC). Source of these receptors: a woman between 35 and 50 years old with alopecia areata. Some clones in this sample may be carry-over from other donors' samples. Both conserved end residues are part of each CDR3. A D gene is named only where the DNA matches it firmly. A row's size may be missing; if present it is once, few, many or a size class.

>.|TRBJ2-5|TRBV12-3/TRBV12-4|many
TGTGCCAGCAGTTTTCGAGTAGTGCTCTGGGAAGAGACCCAGTACTTC
CASSFRVVLWEETQYF
>.|TRBJ1-1|TRBV28|few
TGTGCCAGCAGATTCTCGGGGGTAGCGGCTGAAGCTTTCTTT
CASRFSGVAAEAFF
>.|TRBJ1-1|TRBV29-1|.
TGCAGCGGGGAGGGAACTGGGGCTGAAGCTTTCTTT
CSGEGTGAEAFF
>TRBD1|TRBJ2-1|TRBV23-1|.
TGCGCCAGCAGTCAATCGGGACAGCCCTACGATGAGCAGTTCTTC
CASSQSGQPYDEQFF
>.|TRBJ2-7|TRBV28|many
TGTGCCAGCAGTTTATACAGGGCAAGCTCCTACGAGCAGTACTTC
CASSLYRASSYEQYF
>.|TRBJ2-7|TRBV9|few
TGTGCCAGCAGCGCGGCGGCAGGGTCCAACTACGAGCAGTACTTC
CASSAAAGSNYEQYF
>.|TRBJ1-1|TRBV3-1|.
TGTGCCAGCGGGCTTGGGGGCGCGGGGGCCTCTGAAGCTTTCTTT
CASGLGGAGASEAFF
>.|TRBJ2-3|TRBV5-6|medium-sized
TGTGCCAGCAGCCCGGGCCCGGGGGCTTCGGGAGATACGCAGTATTTT
CASSPGPGASGDTQYF
>.|TRBJ1-6|TRBV30|many
TGTGCCTGGAGTTCGGGACGGACTAATTCACCCCTCCACTTT
CAWSSGRTNSPLHF
>TRBD2|TRBJ2-4|TRBV4-1|many
TGCGCCAGCAGCCAAGATCTAGGTAGCGGGTCTCCCAAAAACATTCAGTACTTC
CASSQDLGSGSPKNIQYF
>.|TRBJ2-7|TRBV29-1|many
TGCAGCGTTGTAGAGGGTTACGAGCAGTACTTC
CSVVEGYEQYF
>.|TRBJ1-4|TRBV7-2|many
TGTGCCAGCAGCTTAGTCCCTCTGGGCAATGAAAAACTGTTTTTT
CASSLVPLGNEKLFF
>TRBD1|TRBJ1-5|TRBV12-3/TRBV12-4|few
TGTGCCAGCAGCTCCGACAGGGAAGGACAGCCCCAGCATTTT
CASSSDREGQPQHF